This record concerns one TCR beta chain sequence. Its antigen is still unknown. The data belong to a study of response to subunit inactivated influenza vaccine. Findings of the study overall: Authors suggested each seasonal influenza vaccination recruits few new T cells.

TCRdb re-analysed the RT-PCR reads in MiXCR, keeping a single row per CDR3 protein. The data contain 150,000 or so distinct CDR3 sequences, roughly a tenth of them singletons. The CDR3 is 16 amino acids. Germline loops: CDR1 SGHVS, CDR2 FNYEAQ. V was trimmed by 2 bases and J by 0 bases, leaving 14 bases between them. This TCR was sampled from a man between 45 and 60 years old who received an inactivated influenza vaccine. The chain combines TRBV7-6 with TRBJ2-7; tentatively, D is TRBD1 (6 bases). The source was non-naive T cells sorted from PBMCs, collected 45 days after vaccination. The CDR3 nucleotides read TGTGCCAGCAGCTTAATTTCGACAGGAGCCTCCTACGAGCAGTACTTC. It yields the protein CASSLISTGASYEQYF. The full variable domain, with the rest looked up from reference TRBV7-6 and TRBJ2-7, is GAGVSQSPRYKVTKRGQDVALRCDPISGHVSLYWYRQALGQGPEFLTYFNYEAQQDKSGLPNDRFSAERPEGSISTLTIQRTEQRDSAMYRCASSLISTGASYEQYFGPGTRLTVT.